This T cell receptor (beta chain) appears in the sequencing data of a study of PD-1 blockade in mismatch repair-deficient tumors. CDR3 length: 16 residues. PCR or immunohistochemistry showed mismatch repair deficiency in every enrolled patient. This clone was seen a single time. The data were produced by immunoSEQ multiplex PCR, yet TCRdb's version contains in-frame clones alone and is incomplete. The sample has tens of thousands of clones; approximately 81% are singletons. This TCR derives from an adult with mismatch repair-deficient cancer. Sequences were derived from peripheral blood, sampled 12 weeks after starting pembrolizumab. The chain combines TRBV21-1 with TRBJ1-4; TRBD1 is the table's D call and was not checked against the DNA. TRBV21-1 constitutes a pseudogene. DNA for the CDR3: TGTGCCAGCAGCAAAGAGGATGGGGACAGGGTTGAAAAACTGTTTTTT. Its translation: CASSKEDGDRVEKLFF.